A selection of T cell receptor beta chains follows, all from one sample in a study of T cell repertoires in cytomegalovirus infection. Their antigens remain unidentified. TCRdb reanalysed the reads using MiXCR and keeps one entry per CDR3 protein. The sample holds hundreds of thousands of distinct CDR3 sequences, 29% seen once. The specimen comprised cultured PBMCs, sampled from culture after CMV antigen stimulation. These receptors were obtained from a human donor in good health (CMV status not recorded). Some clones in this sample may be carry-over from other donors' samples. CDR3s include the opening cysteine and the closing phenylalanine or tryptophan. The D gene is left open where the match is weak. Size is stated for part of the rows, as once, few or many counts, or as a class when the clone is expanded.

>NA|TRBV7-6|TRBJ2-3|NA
CASNEEAGTDTQYF
TGTGCCAGCAACGAAGAAGCAGGCACAGATACGCAGTATTTT
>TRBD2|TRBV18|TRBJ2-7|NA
CASSLSGRGDYEQYF
TGTGCCAGCTCACTTTCCGGCCGGGGGGACTACGAGCAGTACTTC
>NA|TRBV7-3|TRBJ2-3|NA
CASSPSPSTDTQYF
TGTGCCAGCAGCCCTTCCCCTAGCACAGATACGCAGTATTTT
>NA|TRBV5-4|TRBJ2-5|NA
CASSLIKNEETQYF
TGTGCCAGCAGCTTAATTAAAAACGAAGAGACCCAGTACTTC
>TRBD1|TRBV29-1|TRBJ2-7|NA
CSVYQPRDRGGEQYF
TGCAGCGTTTATCAACCCAGGGACAGGGGTGGCGAGCAGTACTTC
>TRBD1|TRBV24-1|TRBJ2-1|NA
CATSDGQGKQFF
TGTGCCACCAGTGACGGACAGGGGAAGCAGTTCTTC
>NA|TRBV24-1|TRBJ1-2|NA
CATRSVDGYTF
TGTGCCACCAGATCGGTGGATGGCTACACCTTC
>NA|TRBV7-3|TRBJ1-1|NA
CASSSTHANTEAFF
TGTGCCAGCAGCTCCACCCACGCAAACACTGAAGCTTTCTTT
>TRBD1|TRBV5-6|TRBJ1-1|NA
CASSLVRVMGTGHAFF
TGTGCCAGCAGCTTGGTTCGGGTAATGGGGACAGGGCATGCTTTCTTT
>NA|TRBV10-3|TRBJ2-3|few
CAISEYDSSTDTQYF
TGTGCCATCAGTGAGTATGACAGTTCCACAGATACGCAGTATTTT
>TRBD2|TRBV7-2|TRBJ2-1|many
CASSPRRGSFNEQFF
TGTGCCAGCAGCCCCAGGCGGGGGAGCTTCAATGAGCAGTTCTTC
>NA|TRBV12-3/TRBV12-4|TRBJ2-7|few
CASSLRTNSYEQYF
TGTGCCAGCAGTTTAAGGACTAACTCCTACGAGCAGTACTTC
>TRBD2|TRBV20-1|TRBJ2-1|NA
CSARDRASGWGEQFF
TGCAGTGCTAGAGATCGGGCTAGCGGGTGGGGTGAGCAGTTCTTC
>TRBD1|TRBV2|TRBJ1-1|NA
CASTGTGDRGTEAFF
TGTGCCAGCACCGGGACAGGGGATCGGGGCACTGAAGCTTTCTTT
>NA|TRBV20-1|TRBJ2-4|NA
CSARLLKTDRAKNIQYF
TGCAGTGCTAGGCTCCTCAAAACGGACCGGGCCAAAAACATTCAGTACTTC
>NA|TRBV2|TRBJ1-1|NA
CASTMTENTEAFF
TGTGCCAGCACCATGACAGAGAACACTGAAGCTTTCTTT
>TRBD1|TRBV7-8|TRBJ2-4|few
CASSPDRASKNIQYF
TGTGCCAGCAGCCCGGACAGGGCCTCCAAAAACATTCAGTACTTC
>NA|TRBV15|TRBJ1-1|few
CATSRDRLWGAGGTEAFF
TGTGCCACCAGCAGAGATCGATTGTGGGGCGCGGGGGGCACTGAAGCTTTCTTT
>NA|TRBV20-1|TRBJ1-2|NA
CSARQDYGYTF
TGCAGTGCTAGGCAGGATTATGGCTACACCTTC
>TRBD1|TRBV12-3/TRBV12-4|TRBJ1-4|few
CASSFGTDNEKLFF
TGTGCCAGCAGTTTCGGGACAGATAATGAAAAACTGTTTTTT
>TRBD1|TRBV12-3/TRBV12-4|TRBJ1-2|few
CASSLTGEGYTF
TGTGCCAGCAGTTTGACAGGGGAAGGCTACACCTTC
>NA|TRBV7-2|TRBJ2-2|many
CASSRDSSNTGELFF
TGTGCCAGCAGCAGAGACAGTTCGAACACCGGGGAGCTGTTTTTT
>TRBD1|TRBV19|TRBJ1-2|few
CASSITTGARYGYTF
TGTGCCAGTAGTATCACTACAGGGGCGCGCTATGGCTACACCTTC
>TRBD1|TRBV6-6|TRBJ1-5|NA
CASRGQGFSNQPQHF
TGTGCCAGCAGAGGACAGGGATTTAGCAATCAGCCCCAGCATTTT
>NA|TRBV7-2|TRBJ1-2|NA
CASSLSPRTVYGYTF
TGTGCCAGCAGCTTATCCCCCCGGACAGTCTATGGCTACACCTTC
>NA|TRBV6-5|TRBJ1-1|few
CASSSRAHSTEAFF
TGTGCCAGCAGTTCCAGGGCCCACAGCACTGAAGCTTTCTTT
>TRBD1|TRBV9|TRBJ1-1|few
CASSVSGRGLGEAFF
TGTGCCAGCAGCGTAAGCGGCAGGGGGCTTGGTGAAGCTTTCTTT
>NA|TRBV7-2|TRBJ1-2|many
CASSLFKQPGRGNGYTF
TGTGCCAGCAGCTTATTTAAGCAACCGGGCCGAGGGAATGGCTACACCTTC
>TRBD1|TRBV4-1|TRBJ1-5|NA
CASSHLDRGSNQPQHF
TGCGCCAGCAGCCACCTGGACAGGGGGAGCAATCAGCCCCAGCATTTT
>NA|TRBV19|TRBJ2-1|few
CASSMSGRFGNEQFF
TGTGCCAGTAGTATGTCGGGGAGGTTTGGCAATGAGCAGTTCTTC
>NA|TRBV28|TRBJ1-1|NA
CASSEQGLDTEAFF
TGTGCCAGCAGTGAACAGGGACTTGACACTGAAGCTTTCTTT
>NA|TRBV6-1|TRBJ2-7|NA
CAVRATGSYEQYF
TGTGCCGTCCGCGCAACAGGTTCCTACGAGCAGTACTTC
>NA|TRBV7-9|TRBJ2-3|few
CASSKGADTQYF
TGTGCCAGCAGCAAGGGGGCAGATACGCAGTATTTT
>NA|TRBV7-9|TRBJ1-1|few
CASSSYTRRDTEAFF
TGTGCCAGCAGCTCTTACACAAGACGGGACACTGAAGCTTTCTTT
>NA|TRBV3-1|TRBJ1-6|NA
CASSHKSYNSPLHF
TGTGCCAGCAGCCATAAGTCCTATAATTCACCCCTCCACTTT
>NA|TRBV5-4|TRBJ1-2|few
CASSSDRVYGYTF
TGTGCCAGCAGCTCGGACAGAGTCTATGGCTACACCTTC
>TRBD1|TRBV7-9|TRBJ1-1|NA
CASSLSTGVSEAFF
TGTGCCAGCAGCCTCTCGACAGGGGTATCTGAAGCTTTCTTT
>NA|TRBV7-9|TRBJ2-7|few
CASSLEVYSQYF
TGTGCCAGCAGCTTAGAGGTCTACTCGCAGTACTTC
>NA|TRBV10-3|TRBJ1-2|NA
CAISESDTENYGYTF
TGTGCCATCAGTGAGTCGGACACCGAAAACTATGGCTACACCTTC
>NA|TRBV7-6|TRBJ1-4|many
CASSVVPSNEKLFF
TGTGCCAGCAGCGTGGTCCCTTCTAATGAAAAACTGTTTTTT
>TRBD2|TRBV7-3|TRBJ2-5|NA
CASSPGAGRGETQYF
TGTGCCAGCAGCCCTGGAGCGGGGCGGGGAGAGACCCAGTACTTC
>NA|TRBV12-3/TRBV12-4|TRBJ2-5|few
CASSSGPRETQYF
TGTGCCAGCAGTTCGGGGCCCCGGGAGACCCAGTACTTC
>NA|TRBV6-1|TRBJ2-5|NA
CATNTGGGMVVTQYF
TGTGCCACCAACACAGGGGGGGGGATGGTAGTGACCCAGTACTTC
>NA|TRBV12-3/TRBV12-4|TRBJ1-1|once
CASVLRSTEAVF
TGTGCCAGCGTTCTGCGGAGCACTGAAGCTGTCTTT